This T cell receptor beta chain appears in the sequencing data of a study of blood T cell repertoires in COVID-19. Looking at the study overall: Some COVID-19 samples were acute and others convalescent; all came from the United States, Italy and Spain. PBMCs, B-cell-depleted T cells, or T cells were the source of the cDNA or gDNA that made up the material.

TCRdb's table, derived via immunoSEQ multiplex PCR, lists solely in-frame clones and lacks some. The data hold fewer than 120,000 clones, with almost 80% observed a single time. This clone was observed a handful of times. Material: peripheral blood. The receptor was derived from an elderly woman with active or convalescent COVID-19.

CDR3 sequence reads: CASSGSVGETQYF. The CDR3, as DNA: TGTGCCAGCAGTGGGTCGGTTGGAGAGACCCAGTACTTC. This chain links TRBV2 with TRBJ2-5; D remains unclear. The V gene's germline CDR1 is SNHLY and CDR2 FYNNEI. The CDR3 sequence is 13 residues long. Trimming removed 4 bases at V and 4 bases at J, with 10 bases between.